This T cell receptor beta chain was identified during a study of blood T cells in healthy people across ages. Study findings and constraints: Among T cells, TCR beta diversity per million cells dropped roughly linearly as age rose.

A second roughly 7 to 11 cycle PCR used barcoded and J-beta primers. In TCRdb, the 5' RACE reads were re-called with MiXCR into one record per CDR3 protein. Of about 510,000 distinct CDR3 sequences listed, roughly a quarter are singletons. Comment on this clonotype: Its target is not known.

Germline lookup yields CDR1 SGHRS and CDR2 YFSETQ. The CDR3 loop spans 15 amino acids. With 4 bases removed from V and 0 bases from J, the gap between germline ends came to 10 bases. These data also featured in a second study, about T cells of mothers and their children. That source reports: Mothers yielded over 10 million CDR3 reads, children some 3 million each. Similar thymic selection effects on TCR recombination output appear in pairs, both related and unrelated.

The sequencing input was blood. The chain has TRBV5-1 and TRBJ1-4; tentative D call: TRBD1 (6 bases). This sequence originates from a boy aged 2 to 10 in good health. Written as DNA, the CDR3 is TGCGCCAGCAGCACCCGGACAGCAACTAATGAAAAACTGTTTTTT. It translates to CASSTRTATNEKLFF.